These 26 T cell receptor beta chains share one sample of origin, sequenced in a study of glioma-infiltrating T cells. Using RNA template, CDR3s of TCR alpha and beta were amplified with iRepertoire arm-PCR. TCRdb reprocessed the multiplex PCR reads with MiXCR, giving one entry per CDR3 protein. This table has about 200,000 distinct CDR3 sequences, 32% appearing once. The material sequenced was glioma tissue, nonneoplastic brain tissue, or PBMCs (not recorded which). Receptor source: a human donor with low-grade glioma or glioblastoma, undergoing nonglioma brain surgery, or in good health (not recorded which).

The genes are TRBV6-5 and TRBJ1-5; no clear D gene. Trimming took off 6 bases at V and 0 bases at J, with 12 bases between the two ends. Germline lookup yields CDR1 MNHEY and CDR2 SVGAGI. The CDR3 consists of 15 residues. CDR3 in amino acids: CASRLKADSNQPQHF. In DNA, the CDR3 is TGTGCCAGCAGGTTAAAGGCCGATAGCAATCAGCCCCAGCATTTT.

The J gene is TRBJ1-1, the V gene TRBV30; D remains unclear. V was trimmed by 0 bases and J by 11 bases, leaving 10 bases between them. Germline V CDR1 and CDR2: GTSNPN, SVGIG (reference sequence). The CDR3 sequence is 11 residues long. The CDR3 loop is CAWSVQAQAFF. The CDR3 nucleotides read TGTGCCTGGAGTGTCCAAGCACAGGCTTTCTTT.

This clonotype was seen more than once but under ten times. J is TRBJ1-5 and V is TRBV19, with D tentatively TRBD1 (5 bases). Between the trimmed V and J ends, which lost 1 base and 3 bases, there was a span of 10 bases. The CDR3 is 15 amino acids. Germline V gene lookup returns CDR1 LNHDA and CDR2 SQIVND (reference sequence). As DNA, the CDR3 is TGTGCCAGTAGTATAGGGACACGATCCAATCAGCCCCAGCATTTT. Its protein product is CASSIGTRSNQPQHF.

The CDR3 DNA sequence: TGTGCCAGCAGTGAAGCCCCATGGCCAGGGGACACCGGGGAGCTGTTTTTT. Protein sequence: CASSEAPWPGDTGELFF. The chain combines TRBV6-1 with TRBJ2-2; possibly TRBD1 for D (6 bases). The CDR3 has 17 residues. V was shortened by 0 bases and J by 3 bases, with 14 bases between the two germline ends. Per the germline V gene, CDR1 is MNHNS and CDR2 is SASEGT.

This clonotype came up many times. The rearrangement uses TRBV7-9 and TRBJ2-1, with a weak D call TRBD2 (5 bases). Between the trimmed V and J ends, which lost 1 base and 10 bases, there was a span of 11 bases. Germline CDR1 is SEHNR and CDR2 is FQNEAQ (reference sequence). This CDR3 is 13 amino acids long. The CDR3 DNA reads as TGTGCCAGCAGCTTAGGGACTTTGGACGAGCAGTTCTTC. Amino acid sequence: CASSLGTLDEQFF. The entire variable domain, with the rest obtained from reference TRBV7-9 and TRBJ2-1, is as follows: DTGVSQNPRHKITKRGQNVTFRCDPISEHNRLYWYRQTLGQGPEFLTYFQNEAQLEKSRLLSDRFSAERPKGSFSTLEIQRTEQGDSAMYLCASSLGTLDEQFFGPGTRLTVL.

This clonotype came up many times. This CDR3 reads CASSVGQYQPQHF. The DNA for the CDR3 is TGTGCCAGCAGTGTTGGACAATATCAGCCCCAGCATTTT. The chain couples TRBV2 to TRBJ1-5; the D gene is possibly TRBD1 (5 bases). The V end lost 4 bases, the J end lost 5 bases, and 9 bases lay between the germline ends. Germline V CDR1 and CDR2: SNHLY, FYNNEI. This CDR3 is built from 13 residues.

This clonotype was counted at least ten times. CDR3 sequence reads: CASSTPGLAYEQYF. CDR3 DNA sequence: TGTGCCAGTAGTACACCGGGACTAGCCTACGAGCAGTACTTC. The V gene is TRBV19, the J gene TRBJ2-7, with TRBD2 identical over 8 bases. Germline trimming cut 4 bases from V and 2 bases from J; bases unmatched to any gene: 4. This CDR3 has 14 amino acids. Per the germline V gene, CDR1 is LNHDA and CDR2 is SQIVND (reference sequence).

In this sample, this clonotype turned up a few times. The chain recombines TRBV10-3 with TRBJ2-7, with 10 bases fitting TRBD2. Germline values: CDR1 ENHRY, CDR2 SYGVKD. Trimming cost V 6 bases and J 2 bases; bases outside gene matches: 4. This CDR3 has 14 amino acids. DNA for the CDR3: TGTGCCATCAGCCCTAGCGGGAGTACCTACGAGCAGTACTTC. As protein: CAISPSGSTYEQYF.

J is TRBJ2-1 and V is TRBV6-2 or TRBV6-3; D might be TRBD1 (5 bases). There are 14 residues in the CDR3. V lost 9 bases and J 4 bases, leaving 16 bases between the germline ends. In germline, CDR1 is MNHEY, CDR2 SVGEGT. CDR3 protein: CARSPRQKYNEQFF. CDR3 sequence (DNA): TGTGCCAGAAGCCCGAGACAGAAGTACAATGAGCAGTTCTTC.

This clonotype was seen just once. J is TRBJ2-7 and V is TRBV7-9; D remains ambiguous. This CDR3 contains 11 residues. CDR1 is SEHNR, CDR2 FQNEAQ, per germline (reference sequence). The V gene lost 8 bases and the J gene lost 4 bases, with 9 bases spanning the gap. CDR3 coding DNA: TGTGCCAGCGGCTCGGGTTACGAGCAGTACTTC. Its translation: CASGSGYEQYF. Full variable domain (outside the CDR3, taken from reference TRBV7-9 and TRBJ2-7): DTGVSQNPRHKITKRGQNVTFRCDPISEHNRLYWYRQTLGQGPEFLTYFQNEAQLEKSRLLSDRFSAERPKGSFSTLEIQRTEQGDSAMYLCASGSGYEQYFGPGTRLTVT.

The rearrangement uses TRBV20-1 and TRBJ1-1, with D hard to call. With 1 base removed from V and 3 bases from J, the gap between germline ends came to 18 bases. Germline assignment: CDR1 DFQATT and CDR2 SNEGSKA (reference sequence). CDR3 length: 16 amino acids. The chain's CDR3 is CSARAPGLFRDTEAFF. CDR3 DNA sequence: TGCAGTGCTAGAGCCCCCGGACTCTTTAGGGACACTGAAGCTTTCTTT.

This chain uses TRBV6-1 with TRBJ2-7; 9 nucleotides align to TRBD1. The CDR3 is 18 amino acids. The trim removed 7 bases at V and 6 bases at J, leaving 22 bases unmatched. In germline, CDR1 is MNHNS, CDR2 SASEGT. CDR3 amino acids: CASTTGTGTLWSACEQYF. In DNA form, the CDR3 reads TGTGCCAGCACCACCGGGACAGGGACTCTATGGTCCGCCTGCGAGCAGTACTTC.

Note on this clonotype: A single base separates this from a much larger clone, so it may be a read error. The V call is TRBV4-1, the J call TRBJ2-2, with D perhaps TRBD1 (6 bases). The CDR3 totals 15 residues. The germline V gene encodes CDR1 MGHRA and CDR2 YSYEKL. The DNA for the CDR3 is TGCGCCAGCAGCCAAGCCGGACAGAACACCGGGAAGCTGTTTTTT. Translating it yields CASSQAGQNTGKLFF.

This clonotype was found a few times. The rearrangement joins TRBV7-2 to TRBJ2-7, with unresolved D. V was trimmed by 5 bases and J by 0 bases, leaving 23 bases between them. The CDR3 covers 18 residues. The V gene's germline CDR1 is SGHTA and CDR2 FQGNSA. The chain's CDR3 is CASSKGRQEAGPSYEQYF. The CDR3 DNA reads as TGTGCCAGCAGCAAAGGACGGCAAGAGGCTGGCCCCTCCTACGAGCAGTACTTC. Based on the CDR3 plus reference TRBV7-2 and TRBJ2-7, the full variable domain is GAGVSQSPSNKVTEKGKDVELRCDPISGHTALYWYRQSLGQGLEFLIYFQGNSAPDKSGLPSDRFSAERTGGSVSTLTIQRTQQEDSAVYLCASSKGRQEAGPSYEQYFGPGTRLTVT.

Remarks on this clonotype: The junction shows a germline mismatch at one end, possibly a read error. The chain carries TRBV5-1 and TRBJ1-6; weak D call: TRBD1 (6 bases). CDR1 and CDR2 (germline): SGHRS, YFSETQ. The CDR3 runs 16 residues. CDR3 nucleotides: TGCGCCAGCAGATTGGATCAGGGACAATTCGGCTCACCCCTCCACTTT. It encodes CASRLDQGQFGSPLHF.

The V and J genes are TRBV4-1 and TRBJ1-1; the D is unclear. This CDR3 has 13 amino acids. Trimming shortened V by 4 bases and J by 5 bases, and 11 bases separated the two germline ends. The germline V gene encodes CDR1 MGHRA and CDR2 YSYEKL. CDR3: CASSRATGTEAFF. CDR3 nucleotide sequence: TGCGCCAGCAGCCGGGCCACTGGAACTGAAGCTTTCTTT.

This clonotype appeared a single time. One end of the junction fails to match germline, which may point to a read error. The CDR3 here is CGSSARQGASYNEQFF. CDR3 sequence (DNA): TGTGGCAGCAGTGCAAGACAAGGTGCCTCCTACAATGAGCAGTTCTTC. The chain recombines TRBV6-5 with TRBJ2-1; D is ambiguous. The CDR3 is 16 residues long. Germline CDR1 and CDR2: MNHEY and SVGAGI.

This clonotype has a count of ten or more. The V call is TRBV24-1, the J call TRBJ1-2; the match to TRBD1 covers 7 bases. From germline, CDR1 is KGHDR and CDR2 SFDVKD. V trimming: 9 bases; J trimming: 5 bases; junction bases outside the gene matches: 5. This CDR3 is 12 amino acids long. In DNA, the CDR3 is TGTGCCACCGGACAGGAGGGATATGGCTACACCTTC. Translation gives CATGQEGYGYTF.

As for this clonotype: A read error may explain this, as a much larger clone is one base away. This rearrangement joins TRBV20-1 to TRBJ2-7, with D perhaps TRBD1 (6 bases). V dropped 1 base and J dropped 6 bases, with 10 bases sitting between them. CDR3 length: 12 residues. Germline V gives CDR1 DFQATT, CDR2 SNEGSKA (reference sequence). The CDR3 loop reads CSARGSGVEQYF. CDR3 bases: TGCAGTGCTAGAGGGTCAGGGGTCGAGCAGTACTTC.

This clonotype was detected ten times or more. V and J are TRBV28 and TRBJ2-6; no reliable D call. This CDR3 spans 14 amino acids. The germline V gene has CDR1 MDHEN and CDR2 SYDVKM. With 6 bases removed from V and 3 bases from J, the gap between germline ends came to 9 bases. In DNA form, the CDR3 reads TGTGCCAGCAGGGTGGATTATGGGGCCAACGTCCTGACTTTC. Its translation: CASRVDYGANVLTF.

The chain uses TRBV11-2 and TRBJ1-2; maybe TRBD1 (6 bases). Germline-derived CDR1 and CDR2 are SGHAT and FQNNGV. The V end was cut by 1 base, the J end by 2 bases, with 14 bases between. The CDR3 is made up of 16 amino acids. CDR3 residues: CASSLGPGTSNYGYTF. The CDR3 bases are TGTGCCAGCAGCTTAGGGCCCGGGACATCAAACTATGGCTACACCTTC. Using reference TRBV11-2 and TRBJ1-2 for the parts outside the CDR3, the full variable domain is EAGVAQSPRYKIIEKRQSVAFWCNPISGHATLYWYQQILGQGPKLLIQFQNNGVVDDSQLPKDRFSAERLKGVDSTLKIQPAKLEDSAVYLCASSLGPGTSNYGYTFGSGTRLTVV.

This clonotype was counted ten times or more. The rearrangement links TRBV27 to TRBJ1-4; 7 bases match TRBD1. V was clipped by 5 bases and J by 1 base; unmatched bases: 4. CDR1 is MNHEY, CDR2 SMNVEV, per germline (reference sequence). This CDR3 contains 15 residues. CDR3 bases: TGTGCCAGCAGTCGCTGGGACAGAACTAATGAAAAACTGTTTTTT. Residues: CASSRWDRTNEKLFF.

A remark on this clonotype: No conserved phenylalanine or tryptophan is present at the end of the CDR3, so a read error is the likely explanation. This chain connects TRBV24-1 to TRBJ1-1; the D is unclear. Germline V lookup: CDR1 KGHDR, CDR2 SFDVKD. This CDR3 has 13 residues. This CDR3 is CSTRLTENTEAFI. DNA of the CDR3: TGTTCCACCCGACTCACCGAGAACACTGAAGCTTTCATT.

This clonotype appeared many times. The genes are TRBV2 and TRBJ1-1; D remains unclear. This CDR3 has 10 residues. The V end lost 5 bases, the J end lost 2 bases, and 0 bases lay between the germline ends. Germline CDR1 reads SNHLY; CDR2 reads FYNNEI. This CDR3 reads CASSNTEAFF. The CDR3 DNA reads TGTGCCAGCAGTAACACTGAAGCTTTCTTT.

There are many counts of this clonotype. CDR3: CASSYSEQGTPAFF. CDR3 nucleotides: TGTGCCAGCAGTTACTCGGAACAGGGGACACCGGCTTTCTTT. The chain is built from TRBV6-5 and TRBJ1-1; 7 bases align to TRBD1. Trimming removed 0 bases from V and 11 bases from J; junction bases left unmatched: 9. Germline V gene lookup returns CDR1 MNHEY and CDR2 SVGAGI. The CDR3 is made up of 14 amino acids.

This clonotype showed up many times. The chain recombines TRBV15 with TRBJ2-3; 8 bases fit TRBD2. The CDR3 spans 17 residues. The V and J ends lost 0 bases and 3 bases, in that order; junction bases with no gene match: 8. Germline lookup yields CDR1 LNHNV and CDR2 YYDKDF (reference sequence). Here the CDR3 DNA reads TGTGCCACCAGCAGAGATCTCCCTAGCGGGTTGACAGATACGCAGTATTTT. It specifies CATSRDLPSGLTDTQYF.